This T cell receptor (beta chain) was documented in a study of blood T cell repertoires in COVID-19. Clones were sequenced by immunoSEQ multiplex PCR, and TCRdb holds only the in-frame ones, with some missing. Of roughly 250,000 clones detected, approximately 83% appear once; the ten largest clones hold more than 5.5%. CDR3 length: 15 amino acids. The germline V gene has CDR1 LNHNV and CDR2 YYDKDF (reference sequence). With 0 bases removed from V and 6 bases from J, the gap between germline ends came to 12 bases. In its sample, this clone was seen once. Input material: peripheral blood. The TCR sequence derives from a human donor in a cohort sampled during active COVID-19. V gene TRBV15 combines with J gene TRBJ1-3, with D unresolved. The CDR3 bases are TGTGCCACCAGCAGAGACTCCAGATCCGAAAACACCATATATTTT. It translates to CATSRDSRSENTIYF. The variable domain in full, with the rest retrieved from reference TRBV15 and TRBJ1-3, is DAMVIQNPRYQVTQFGKPVTLSCSQTLNHNVMYWYQQKSSQAPKLLFHYYDKDFNNEADTPDNFQSRRPNTSFCFLDIRSPGLGDTAMYLCATSRDSRSENTIYFGEGSWLTVV.